Shown below are 32 T cell receptor beta chains from a single sample sequenced in a study of post-analysis software for immune sequencing data. Points from the study as a whole: When patients were compared with controls, about five TRBV segments were more frequent, TRBV5-6, TRBV5-1 and TRBV20-1 among them.

Their antigens are not known. The library was made from cDNA and included unique molecular identifiers. TCRdb passed the PCR reads through MiXCR, listing each CDR3 protein once. Of roughly 570,000 distinct CDR3 sequences listed, around a third are singletons. Sequencing used blood. These receptor sequences come from a girl aged 2-17 years with multiple sclerosis.

This clonotype was counted only a few times. The chain recombines TRBV7-9 with TRBJ2-3; no definite D call. V was pared by 5 bases and J by 1 base, with 19 bases between. The CDR3 totals 17 residues. The germline gives CDR1 SEHNR, CDR2 FQNEAQ (reference sequence). CDR3 protein: CASSPAVTALGTDTQYF. Written as DNA, the CDR3 is TGTGCCAGCAGCCCCGCCGTCACAGCCTTGGGCACAGATACGCAGTATTTT.

This clonotype occurred a few times. The chain carries TRBV10-3 and TRBJ2-5; TRBD1 matches 8 bases. This CDR3 contains 15 residues. V lost 8 bases and J lost 5; bases outside the gene matches: 13. Germline CDR1 ENHRY, CDR2 SYGVKD. Here the CDR3 DNA reads TGTGCCATCTCTTCCTTCCAGGGGGCGGTGGAGACCCAGTACTTC. Amino acid sequence: CAISSFQGAVETQYF.

This clonotype was observed at least ten times. The chain employs TRBV29-1 and TRBJ2-6, with D maybe TRBD1 (5 bases). In germline, CDR1 is SQVTM, CDR2 ANQGSEA. The CDR3 spans 17 residues. Trimming shortened V by 4 bases and J by 0 bases, and 16 bases separated the two germline ends. The CDR3 DNA is TGCAGCGTTGTTGGCGGACACCTCAGCTCTGGGGCCAACGTCCTGACTTTC. Translation: CSVVGGHLSSGANVLTF.

Details on this clonotype: A clone one base away is much larger, so this may be a read error. The V call is TRBV7-3, the J call TRBJ2-4; 9 bases map to TRBD2. Trimming removed 5 bases from V and 13 bases from J; junction bases left unmatched: 15. The V gene's germline CDR1 is SGHTA and CDR2 FQGTGA. The CDR3 contains 15 residues. CDR3 residues: CASSPLAGAYNEQYF. As DNA, the CDR3 is TGTGCCAGCAGCCCCTTAGCGGGGGCCTACAATGAGCAGTACTTC.

V usage is TRBV11-2 and J usage is TRBJ2-7, with TRBD2 matching 10 bases. The CDR3 is 16 residues long. Germline CDR1 and CDR2: SGHAT and FQNNGV. J gave up 7 bases and V 0 bases, and 9 bases lay outside the gene matches. This CDR3 reads CASSLEIPSGGNEQYF. The CDR3 DNA sequence: TGTGCCAGCAGCTTAGAAATTCCTAGCGGGGGTAATGAGCAGTACTTC.

The rearrangement uses TRBV12-3 or TRBV12-4 and TRBJ2-7; D may correspond to TRBD1 or TRBD2 (5 bases each). This CDR3 region has 14 residues. Trimming removed 4 bases from V and 3 bases from J, with 13 bases in between. As DNA, the CDR3 is TGTGCCAGCAGTTGTGGGACCTATTTCTACGAGCAGTACTTC. As protein: CASSCGTYFYEQYF.

This clonotype was seen a few times. V is TRBV24-1 and J is TRBJ2-1; the match to TRBD2 covers 9 bases. The V gene end was trimmed by 4 bases and the J gene end by 0 bases; junction bases not matched to a gene: 6. The CDR3 runs to 17 residues. Germline V CDR1 and CDR2: KGHDR, SFDVKD. CDR3 protein: CATSDVSGGLSYNEQFF. The CDR3 DNA reads as TGTGCCACCAGTGACGTTAGCGGGGGCCTCTCCTACAATGAGCAGTTCTTC.

This clonotype was counted only a few times. The CDR3 region has the DNA TGCAGTGGGATATTCGCCGGGGCAGGGGTGATGACCCAGTACTTC. Its translation is CSGIFAGAGVMTQYF. V is TRBV20-1 and J is TRBJ2-5, with D possibly being TRBD1 (6 bases). This CDR3 comprises 15 residues. V was cut by 7 bases and J by 7 bases, with 25 bases left in between. The germline gives CDR1 DFQATT, CDR2 SNEGSKA (reference sequence).

The rearrangement uses TRBV29-1 and TRBJ2-2; 8 bases map to TRBD1. The V segment lost 4 bases and the J segment 2 bases; nucleotides outside the gene matches: 6. CDR1 and CDR2 from the germline V gene are SQVTM and ANQGSEA. CDR3 size: 15 residues. The CDR3 DNA is TGCAGCGTTGCCCGGGACAGGATAAACACCGGGGAGCTGTTTTTT. Protein sequence: CSVARDRINTGELFF.

This clonotype was observed a handful of times. The chain recombines TRBV5-4 with TRBJ2-3, with D unresolved. V was pared by 4 bases and J by 2 bases, with 14 bases between. This CDR3 has 15 residues. The germline gives CDR1 SGHNT, CDR2 YYREEE (reference sequence). The CDR3 spells CASSPDPRPTDTQYF. CDR3 DNA: TGTGCCAGCAGCCCCGACCCACGGCCCACAGATACGCAGTATTTT.

The chain carries TRBV7-2 and TRBJ2-2; D unresolved. The CDR3 has 13 amino acids. CDR1 is SGHTA, CDR2 FQGNSA, per germline. Trimming stripped 1 base from V and 4 bases from J, with 4 bases between. In DNA form, the CDR3 reads TGTGCCAGCAGCTTAGACGGCACCGGGGAGCTGTTTTTT. This sequence encodes CASSLDGTGELFF.

The CDR3 spells CASSLEGPNIQYF. The DNA for the CDR3 is TGTGCCAGCAGCTTAGAGGGACCCAACATTCAGTACTTC. The chain couples TRBV7-8 to TRBJ2-4; D tentatively reads TRBD1 or TRBD2 (5 bases each). The V and J ends lost 1 base and 7 bases respectively, with 8 bases between them. The CDR3 totals 13 residues. In germline, CDR1 is SGHVS, CDR2 FQNEAQ.

V is TRBV3-1 and J is TRBJ2-7; no firm D call. The length of the CDR3 is 17 residues. CDR1 LGHDT and CDR2 YNNKEL come from the germline V gene (reference sequence). Trimming left V 1 base short and J 9 bases short, with 25 bases between. CDR3 DNA: TGTGCCAGCAGCCAAGCGAAACCAGAAAGTATACGATTTGCGCAGTACTTC. Encoded protein: CASSQAKPESIRFAQYF.

The V call is TRBV6-1, the J call TRBJ2-5; 10 nucleotides line up with TRBD2. The ends lost 4 bases at V and 2 bases at J; junction bases unmatched: 7. CDR3 length: 16 residues. The germline gives CDR1 MNHNS, CDR2 SASEGT. CDR3 amino acids: CASSAQAGGLQETQYF. For the CDR3, the DNA is TGTGCCAGCAGTGCCCAAGCGGGGGGGCTTCAAGAGACCCAGTACTTC.

The J gene is TRBJ2-3, the V gene TRBV7-9; D call uncertain. The CDR3 totals 15 residues. Trimming cost V 1 base and J 5 bases, with 13 bases left between them. The germline V gene has CDR1 SEHNR and CDR2 FQNEAQ (reference sequence). CDR3 in amino acids: CASSLVASFGDTQYF. CDR3 DNA: TGTGCCAGCAGCTTAGTCGCTTCGTTTGGAGATACGCAGTATTTT. Filled out from reference TRBV7-9 and TRBJ2-3, the complete variable domain reads DTGVSQNPRHKITKRGQNVTFRCDPISEHNRLYWYRQTLGQGPEFLTYFQNEAQLEKSRLLSDRFSAERPKGSFSTLEIQRTEQGDSAMYLCASSLVASFGDTQYFGPGTRLTVL.

V and J are TRBV7-9 and TRBJ2-7; possible D gene TRBD1, 5 bases. Germline V gene data show CDR1 as SEHNR and CDR2 as FQNEAQ (reference sequence). CDR3 length: 17 residues. Trimming took off 5 bases at V and 2 bases at J, with 22 bases between the two ends. As DNA, the CDR3 is TGTGCCAGCAGCCGCTATCTAGGGCAAGGGGCCCCCTACGAGCAGTACTTC. It codes for CASSRYLGQGAPYEQYF.

V is TRBV11-2 and J is TRBJ2-1, with 11 bases identical to TRBD2. Looked up from germline, CDR1 is SGHAT and CDR2 is FQNNGV. The V gene end was trimmed by 6 bases and the J gene end by 0 bases; junction bases not matched to a gene: 10. The CDR3 consists of 18 residues. The DNA of the CDR3 is TGTGCCAGCAGGACGTGGGGACTAGCGGCAAGCTCCTACAATGAGCAGTTCTTC. Translated: CASRTWGLAASSYNEQFF.

The rearrangement links TRBV5-5 to TRBJ2-4, with TRBD2 matching 12 bases. CDR1 and CDR2 (germline): SGHKS, YYEKEE (reference sequence). CDR3 size: 20 residues. V dropped 4 bases and J dropped 0; count of bases not matched to a gene: 14. The CDR3 sequence: CASSLLTSGGPLLAKNIQYF. Here the CDR3 DNA reads TGTGCCAGCAGCCTACTGACTAGCGGGGGACCGCTTCTAGCCAAAAACATTCAGTACTTC. Full variable domain (missing parts from reference TRBV5-5 and TRBJ2-4): DAGVTQSPTHLIKTRGQQVTLRCSPISGHKSVSWYQQVLGQGPQFIFQYYEKEERGRGNFPDRFSARQFPNYSSELNVNALLLGDSALYLCASSLLTSGGPLLAKNIQYFGAGTRLSVL.

The V call is TRBV28, the J call TRBJ1-1, with D uncertain. Germline loops: CDR1 MDHEN, CDR2 SYDVKM. Trimming shortened V by 5 bases and J by 6 bases, and 13 bases separated the two germline ends. CDR3 length: 13 amino acids. CDR3 protein: CASSPPPGPEAFF. The CDR3 DNA reads TGTGCCAGCAGTCCCCCCCCAGGTCCTGAAGCTTTCTTT.

The J gene is TRBJ1-2, the V gene TRBV4-1; perhaps TRBD1 as D (5 bases). The CDR3 extends over 13 amino acids. Germline CDR1 reads MGHRA; CDR2 reads YSYEKL. Deletions cut 1 base from V and 6 bases from J, with 9 bases between. CDR3 protein: CASSQAPGNGYTF. CDR3 DNA sequence: TGCGCCAGCAGCCAAGCGCCAGGGAATGGCTACACCTTC.

This clonotype turned up a few times. The V gene is TRBV5-1, the J gene TRBJ2-7; 7 positions match TRBD2. This CDR3 contains 15 residues. Germline V gene lookup returns CDR1 SGHRS and CDR2 YFSETQ. V gave up 4 bases and J gave up 0 bases; unmatched junction bases: 7. DNA of the CDR3: TGCGCCAGCAGCACGAACGGGGGGAGCTCCTACGAGCAGTACTTC. Protein sequence: CASSTNGGSSYEQYF.

This clonotype was seen a few times. V is TRBV3-1 and J is TRBJ2-5; no clear D gene. This CDR3 has 16 amino acids. Per the germline V gene, CDR1 is LGHDT and CDR2 is YNNKEL (reference sequence). V lost 0 bases and J lost 4, with 15 bases in between. The CDR3 region has the DNA TGTGCCAGCAGCCAAGATAGCTGGTATCATGGAGAGACCCAGTACTTC. Encoded protein: CASSQDSWYHGETQYF.

In the case of this clonotype: One end of the junction fails to match germline, which may point to a read error. This sequence joins TRBV5-6 and TRBJ1-2; possibly TRBD1 for D (5 bases). Germline V gene sequence: CDR1 SGHDT, CDR2 YYEEEE. This CDR3 comprises 13 residues. The CDR3 nucleotides are TGTGCCAACAGCTTGGGGACCGACTATGGCTACACCTTC. This gives the protein CANSLGTDYGYTF.

This clonotype has only a few counts. V is TRBV7-9 and J is TRBJ2-3; D is uncertain. The CDR3 extends over 15 amino acids. V was pared by 5 bases and J by 0 bases, with 12 bases between. CDR1 is SEHNR, CDR2 FQNEAQ, per germline (reference sequence). The CDR3 sequence: CASSPVETSTDTQYF. As DNA, the CDR3 is TGTGCCAGCAGCCCCGTGGAGACCAGCACAGATACGCAGTATTTT.

This clonotype has more than one count but fewer than ten. The chain recombines TRBV6-5 with TRBJ1-4; D gene uncertain. The CDR3 sequence is 15 residues long. Germline CDR1 MNHEY, CDR2 SVGAGI. Trimming stripped 3 bases from V and 5 bases from J, with 13 bases between. CDR3 DNA: TGTGCCAGCAGTTATGGCCTGGGCAACAATGAAAAACTGTTTTTT. It encodes CASSYGLGNNEKLFF.

A few counts support this clonotype. CDR3 sequence reads: CSATRLDRETQYF. As DNA, the CDR3 is TGCAGTGCTACAAGACTAGATAGGGAGACCCAGTACTTC. The rearrangement uses TRBV20-1 and TRBJ2-5, with a weak D call TRBD2 (6 bases). The CDR3 spans 13 residues. The germline V gene encodes CDR1 DFQATT and CDR2 SNEGSKA (reference sequence). Trimming pared 4 bases from V and 5 bases from J, leaving 14 bases between.

The genes are TRBV14 and TRBJ2-1; tentatively, D is TRBD1 or TRBD2 (6 bases each). Germline V gene sequence: CDR1 SGHDN, CDR2 FVKESK. V lost 2 bases to trimming and J lost 2 bases, with 10 bases between them. The CDR3 consists of 15 residues. The CDR3 nucleotides read TGTGCCAGCAGCCAAACGGGGGCGACCTACAATGAGCAGTTCTTC. As protein: CASSQTGATYNEQFF.

This clonotype was seen a handful of times. A junction boundary mismatches the germline segment, possibly from a read error. This chain uses TRBV5-1 with TRBJ2-1; unclear D gene. CDR1 SGHRS and CDR2 YFSETQ come from the germline V gene. The CDR3 loop spans 15 amino acids. The CDR3 reads CASSLLGSSYNEQFF. The CDR3 bases are TGTGCCAGCAGCTTATTAGGAAGCTCCTACAATGAGCAGTTCTTC.

V usage is TRBV20-1 and J usage is TRBJ1-1, with D maybe TRBD1 (5 bases). Germline V gives CDR1 DFQATT, CDR2 SNEGSKA (reference sequence). Trimming pared 0 bases from V and 1 base from J, leaving 15 bases between. This CDR3 contains 16 residues. Written as DNA, the CDR3 is TGCAGTGCTAGAGATATACAGACAGCCAAGAACACTGAAGCTTTCTTT. Its translation is CSARDIQTAKNTEAFF.

The V and J genes are TRBV20-1 and TRBJ1-4; D call uncertain. V shed 3 bases and J shed 5 bases, with 10 bases lying between them. CDR1 DFQATT and CDR2 SNEGSKA come from the germline V gene (reference sequence). This CDR3 region has 13 residues. CDR3 loop: CSARAGFNEKLFF. The CDR3 DNA reads as TGCAGTGCTAGGGCCGGGTTCAATGAAAAACTGTTTTTT.

The chain employs TRBV20-1 and TRBJ2-3; the match to TRBD2 covers 14 bases. The V gene's germline CDR1 is DFQATT and CDR2 SNEGSKA (reference sequence). CDR3 length: 16 residues. V was pared by 2 bases and J by 5 bases, with 6 bases of the junction left unmatched. Here the CDR3 reads CSARRLAGGVIDTQYF. The CDR3 region has the DNA TGCAGTGCTAGAAGACTAGCGGGGGGGGTCATAGATACGCAGTATTTT.

CDR3 loop: CASKVIADNEQFF. The CDR3 nucleotides are TGTGCCAGCAAAGTTATAGCGGACAATGAGCAGTTCTTC. The chain employs TRBV6-1 and TRBJ2-1, with TRBD2 as a possible D gene (6 bases). CDR3 size: 13 residues. Trimming stripped 7 bases from V and 5 bases from J, with 12 bases between. Per the germline V gene, CDR1 is MNHNS and CDR2 is SASEGT.